The 7 T cell receptor beta chains presented below share a single source sample, sequenced in a study of cytomegalovirus exposure and HLA in healthy donors. With 60 Vbeta and 13 Jbeta primers, the PCR was carried out. The data were produced by immunoSEQ multiplex PCR, yet TCRdb's version contains in-frame clones alone and is incomplete. Counted here are roughly 170,000 clones, more than 80% occurring once; the ten biggest clones make up 0.5% to 0.8%. Sequenced sample: PBMCs. Receptors were obtained from a boy between 10 and 17 years old in good health and CMV-seronegative.

This rearrangement joins TRBV6-5 to TRBJ1-2; TRBD1 aligns across 7 bases. The CDR3 sequence is 13 residues long. J gave up 4 bases and V 6 bases, and 5 bases lay outside the gene matches. Germline V gene sequence: CDR1 MNHEY, CDR2 SVGAGI. The CDR3 DNA sequence: TGTGCCAGCAGGGGGGACAGCCCCTATGGCTACACCTTC. Its protein product is CASRGDSPYGYTF.

This clone was seen more than once but under ten times. The chain couples TRBV2 to TRBJ2-1, with D possibly TRBD2 on 6 matching bases. CDR3 length: 15 amino acids. The germline CDR1 and CDR2 sequences are SNHLY and FYNNEI. V dropped 3 bases and J dropped 0 bases, with 9 bases sitting between them. This chain's CDR3 is CASSDGGSSYNEQFF. DNA of the CDR3: TGTGCCAGCAGTGATGGGGGGAGCTCCTACAATGAGCAGTTCTTC.

This chain joins TRBV14 and TRBJ1-1; TRBD1 might be the D (6 bases). CDR1 and CDR2 (germline): SGHDN, FVKESK. Trimming stripped 4 bases from V and 4 bases from J, with 13 bases between. CDR3 length: 14 residues. CDR3 coding DNA: TGTGCCAGCAGCCCTCACAGGGCGGGCACTGAAGCTTTCTTT. Protein: CASSPHRAGTEAFF.

The chain links TRBV2 to TRBJ1-1, with TRBD1 as a possible D gene (5 bases). Germline V lookup: CDR1 SNHLY, CDR2 FYNNEI. V was clipped by 8 bases and J by 5 bases, with 9 bases between them. This CDR3 is built from 11 residues. As DNA, the CDR3 is TGTGCCAGCCCGGGGGGAACTGAAGCTTTCTTT. This codes for CASPGGTEAFF.

The rearrangement uses TRBV7-2 and TRBJ1-3; the D is unclear. V lost 1 base and J lost 4, with 11 bases in between. Germline V gene lookup returns CDR1 SGHTA and CDR2 FQGNSA. The CDR3 spans 15 residues. The CDR3 is CASSLGAGTGNTIYF. The CDR3 DNA sequence: TGTGCCAGCAGCTTAGGGGCAGGTACCGGAAACACCATATATTTT.

This clone occurred a few times. This chain links TRBV25-1 with TRBJ2-6, with D uncertain. V lost 5 bases to trimming and J lost 0 bases, with 8 bases between them. Germline V CDR1 and CDR2: MGHDK, SYGVNS. The CDR3 is 15 residues long. CDR3 loop: CASSRLRSGANVLTF. The CDR3 DNA reads TGTGCCAGCAGTAGACTTCGCTCTGGGGCCAACGTCCTGACTTTC.

The J gene is TRBJ1-5, the V gene TRBV18; weak D call: TRBD1 (6 bases). The CDR3 length is 14 residues. Trimming removed 6 bases at V and 6 bases at J, with 15 bases between. CDR1 and CDR2 (germline): KGHSH, LQKENI. CDR3 in amino acids: CASSYSGEAQPQHF. In DNA, the CDR3 is TGTGCCAGCTCGTATTCAGGGGAAGCTCAGCCCCAGCATTTT. The whole variable domain, remainder taken from reference TRBV18 and TRBJ1-5, is NAGVMQNPRHLVRRRGQEARLRCSPMKGHSHVYWYRQLPEEGLKFMVYLQKENIIDESGMPKERFSAEFPKEGPSILRIQQVVRGDSAAYFCASSYSGEAQPQHFGDGTRLSIL.